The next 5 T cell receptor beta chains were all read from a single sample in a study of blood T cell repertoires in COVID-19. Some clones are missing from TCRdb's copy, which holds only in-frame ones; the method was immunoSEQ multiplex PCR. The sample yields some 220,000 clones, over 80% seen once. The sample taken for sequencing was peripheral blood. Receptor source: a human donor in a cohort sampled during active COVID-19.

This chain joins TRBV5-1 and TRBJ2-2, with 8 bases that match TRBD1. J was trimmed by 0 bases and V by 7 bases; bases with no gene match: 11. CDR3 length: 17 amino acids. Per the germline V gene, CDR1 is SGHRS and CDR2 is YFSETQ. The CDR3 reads CASRRGQVTTNTGELFF. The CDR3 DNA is TGCGCCAGCCGGAGGGGACAGGTCACCACGAACACCGGGGAGCTGTTTTTT.

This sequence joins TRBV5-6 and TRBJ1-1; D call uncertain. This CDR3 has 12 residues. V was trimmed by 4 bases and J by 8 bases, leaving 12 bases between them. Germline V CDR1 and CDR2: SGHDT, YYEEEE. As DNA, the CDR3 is TGTGCCAGCAGCCGAAGTACCCGGGAAGCTTTCTTT. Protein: CASSRSTREAFF.

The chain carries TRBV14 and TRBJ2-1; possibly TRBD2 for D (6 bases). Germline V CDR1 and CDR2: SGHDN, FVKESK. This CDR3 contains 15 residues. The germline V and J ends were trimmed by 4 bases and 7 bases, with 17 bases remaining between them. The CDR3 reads CASSPRLDSRNEQFF. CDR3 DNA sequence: TGTGCCAGCAGCCCCCGACTAGACTCCAGGAATGAGCAGTTCTTC.

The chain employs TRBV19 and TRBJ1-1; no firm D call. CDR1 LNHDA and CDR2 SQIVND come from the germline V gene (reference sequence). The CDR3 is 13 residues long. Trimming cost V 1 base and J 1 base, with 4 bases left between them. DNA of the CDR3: TGTGCCAGTAGTATAGGAGCGAACACTGAAGCTTTCTTT. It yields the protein CASSIGANTEAFF.

The DNA for the CDR3 is TGCAGCGTTAGGGGACTAGCGGGAGGGCCCTCGGACAATGAGCAGTTCTTC. Encoded protein: CSVRGLAGGPSDNEQFF. This chain joins TRBV29-1 and TRBJ2-1; TRBD2 agrees at 16 bases. Losses at the gene ends were 5 bases for V and 5 bases for J; bases not matched to a gene: 9. Germline CDR1 SQVTM, CDR2 ANQGSEA. This CDR3 has 17 amino acids.